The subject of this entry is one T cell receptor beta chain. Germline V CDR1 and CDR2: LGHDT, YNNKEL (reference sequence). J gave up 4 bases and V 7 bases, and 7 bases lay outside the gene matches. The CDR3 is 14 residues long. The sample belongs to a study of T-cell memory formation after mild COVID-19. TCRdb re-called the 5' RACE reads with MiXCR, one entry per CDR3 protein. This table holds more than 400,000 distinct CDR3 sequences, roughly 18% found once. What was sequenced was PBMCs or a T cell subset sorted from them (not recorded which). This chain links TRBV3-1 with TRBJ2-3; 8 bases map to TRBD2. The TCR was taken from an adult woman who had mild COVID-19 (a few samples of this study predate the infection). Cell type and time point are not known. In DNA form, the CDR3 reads TGTGCCAGCACCAGGGGACTAGGATCAGATACGCAGTATTTT. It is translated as CASTRGLGSDTQYF.